This T cell receptor (beta chain) is from a study of blood T cell repertoires in COVID-19. This clone showed up just a few times. The method was immunoSEQ multiplex PCR; TCRdb's version includes in-frame clones alone and lacks a portion of them. The data contain over 60,000 clones, about four fifths of them singletons. Seattle cases were enrolled at active infection and followed longitudinally. The sequenced sample was peripheral blood. The clonotype originates from a man in his forties or fifties with COVID-19, enrolled during active disease.

The chain's CDR3 is CASSKAAGTRGYTF. The CDR3 DNA sequence: TGTGCCAGCAGCAAAGCGGCGGGGACGAGAGGCTACACCTTC. The J gene is TRBJ1-2, the V gene TRBV21-1. TRBV21-1 is shown as a pseudogene. This CDR3 region has 14 residues.